A single sample is the source of the 30 T cell receptor beta chains below, sequenced in a study of CD4 T cells in relation to SARS-CoV-2 and coronaviruses. Unexposed donor CD4+ T cells date from 2011-2018, before the COVID-19 pandemic. CD4+ T cells were isolated from the cells after around eleven days of culture. Libraries were prepared by immunoSEQ multiplex PCR; TCRdb keeps only in-frame clonotypes and omits some of them. The sample includes about 18,000 clones, 70% to 80% of them seen just once. Their recognized antigens are unknown. Sequencing was done on a sample of CD4+ T cells from PBMCs, cultured in vitro. The receptor source for this set is a human donor in good health.

The CDR3 protein is CASSFKRNTEAFF. CDR3 bases: TGTGCCAGCAGTTTTAAGCGAAACACTGAAGCTTTCTTT. The V call is TRBV12-3 or TRBV12-4, the J call TRBJ1-1; D remains unclear. The V gene lost 3 bases and the J gene lost 2 bases, with 7 bases spanning the gap. The CDR3 sequence is 13 residues long.

The chain recombines TRBV19 with TRBJ1-4; 7 nucleotides align to TRBD1. Germline loops: CDR1 LNHDA, CDR2 SQIVND (reference sequence). After removal of 5 bases from V and 8 bases from J, the junction contained 14 bases not matched to a gene. CDR3 size: 16 residues. The CDR3 nucleotides are TGTGCCAGTAGTGGTCAAAACGGACAGGTCTACGAAAAACTGTTTTTT. It specifies CASSGQNGQVYEKLFF.

The chain uses TRBV28 and TRBJ1-1; 8 positions match TRBD1. The CDR3 loop spans 15 amino acids. Germline-derived CDR1 and CDR2 are MDHEN and SYDVKM. V gave up 5 bases and J gave up 1 base; unmatched junction bases: 6. CDR3 sequence: CASSPTGQGNTEAFF. The CDR3 coding sequence is TGTGCCAGCAGTCCCACAGGACAGGGGAACACTGAAGCTTTCTTT.

The chain is built from TRBV19 and TRBJ2-4; either TRBD1 or TRBD2 may supply D (5 bases each). V lost 3 bases and J lost 6, with 12 bases in between. The CDR3 is 14 amino acids. Germline loops: CDR1 LNHDA, CDR2 SQIVND (reference sequence). DNA for the CDR3: TGTGCCAGTAGTATTGCGAGGGGATCAAACATTCAGTACTTC. It is translated as CASSIARGSNIQYF.

Relative to its sample, this clone is medium-sized. V gene TRBV27 combines with J gene TRBJ1-6; the D is unclear. This CDR3 contains 14 residues. Germline V gene lookup returns CDR1 MNHEY and CDR2 SMNVEV (reference sequence). Trimming removed 5 bases at V and 8 bases at J, with 13 bases between. In DNA form, the CDR3 reads TGTGCCAGCAGTCTAGGTGGCTGGGATTCACCCCTCCACTTT. It codes for CASSLGGWDSPLHF.

A few counts support this clone. The genes are TRBV10-1 and TRBJ2-2, with 8 bases matching TRBD1. The CDR3 runs to 16 residues. The germline V gene encodes CDR1 WNHNN and CDR2 SYGVQD (reference sequence). Losses at the gene ends were 6 bases for V and 4 bases for J; bases not matched to a gene: 10. The CDR3 is CASRGPDRAGTGELFF. Here the CDR3 DNA reads TGCGCCAGCAGGGGTCCGGACAGGGCAGGCACCGGGGAGCTGTTTTTT.

This chain's CDR3 is CASSFKKAARTHYEQYF. The CDR3 coding sequence is TGTGCCAGCAGCTTCAAAAAAGCGGCGAGAACCCACTACGAGCAGTACTTC. The chain recombines TRBV13 with TRBJ2-7, with D perhaps matching TRBD2 (5 bases). The length of the CDR3 is 17 residues. The V end was cut by 3 bases, the J end by 3 bases, with 21 bases between. Germline loops: CDR1 PRHDT, CDR2 FYEKMQ (reference sequence).

The chain combines TRBV6-6 with TRBJ1-1, with 9 bases that match TRBD1. CDR3 length equals 14 residues. Trimming took 6 bases from V and 4 from J; bases not matched to a gene: 6. Germline V lookup: CDR1 MNHNY, CDR2 SVGAGI (reference sequence). Here the CDR3 reads CASRAPGQGTEAFF. The CDR3 DNA sequence: TGTGCCAGCAGAGCCCCGGGACAGGGCACTGAAGCTTTCTTT.

The genes are TRBV4-2 and TRBJ1-2; tentative D call: TRBD1 (6 bases). CDR3 length: 14 amino acids. CDR1 is LGHNA and CDR2 is YNFKEQ in the germline V gene. Trimming took 1 base from V and 7 from J, leaving 13 bases between them. The CDR3 coding sequence is TGTGCCAGCAGCCAAGTTCAACAGGGCAGTGGCTACACCTTC. Translating gives CASSQVQQGSGYTF.

The genes are TRBV7-7 and TRBJ2-1; 9 positions match TRBD2. Germline V gene data show CDR1 as SSHAT and CDR2 as FNYEAQ (reference sequence). This CDR3 contains 22 residues. J lost 1 base, V lost 5 bases, and 24 bases had no gene match. The CDR3 protein is CASSLRPLADQREDVSYNEQFF. For the CDR3, the DNA is TGTGCCAGCAGCCTTCGTCCCTTGGCGGACCAGCGGGAGGATGTTTCCTACAATGAGCAGTTCTTC.

The rearrangement joins TRBV19 to TRBJ2-5; D is perhaps TRBD2 (5 bases). Germline CDR1 and CDR2: LNHDA and SQIVND (reference sequence). There are 13 residues in the CDR3. V lost 7 bases to trimming and J lost 5 bases, with 14 bases between them. The CDR3 coding sequence is TGTGCCAGTATCGGGGTCTTCGGGGAGACCCAGTACTTC. Protein: CASIGVFGETQYF. Together with reference TRBV19 and TRBJ2-5, the CDR3 gives the full variable domain: DGGITQSPKYLFRKEGQNVTLSCEQNLNHDAMYWYRQDPGQGLRLIYYSQIVNDFQKGDIAEGYSVSREKKESFPLTVTSAQKNPTAFYLCASIGVFGETQYFGPGTRLLVL.

CDR3 loop: CASSIASSSYNEQFF. As DNA, the CDR3 is TGTGCCAGTAGTATAGCCTCCAGCTCCTACAATGAGCAGTTCTTC. The rearrangement links TRBV19 to TRBJ2-1; D uncertain. The CDR3 is made up of 15 amino acids. Trimming shortened V by 1 base and J by 0 bases, and 7 bases separated the two germline ends. Germline V lookup: CDR1 LNHDA, CDR2 SQIVND (reference sequence).

This sequence joins TRBV3-1 (or the pseudogene TRBV3-2) and TRBJ1-3; D call uncertain. CDR3 length equals 17 residues. V lost 0 bases and J lost 5, with 17 bases in between. Germline lookup yields CDR1 LGHDT and CDR2 YNNKEL (reference sequence). The chain's CDR3 is CASSQDAYREERNTIYF. Written as DNA, the CDR3 is TGTGCCAGCAGCCAAGATGCCTATCGGGAGGAAAGAAACACCATATATTTT.

The V and J genes are TRBV5-1 and TRBJ1-1, with 10 positions matching TRBD1. This CDR3 has 15 residues. CDR1 is SGHRS, CDR2 YFSETQ, per germline. V gave up 4 bases and J gave up 5 bases; unmatched junction bases: 8. The CDR3 reads CASSRGQGEGTEAFF. As DNA, the CDR3 is TGCGCCAGCAGCCGAGGACAGGGGGAAGGAACTGAAGCTTTCTTT.

This clone was counted a single time. The V and J genes are TRBV6-2 or TRBV6-3 and TRBJ2-3; D is undetermined. The length of the CDR3 is 16 residues. Looked up from germline, CDR1 is MNHEY and CDR2 is SVGEGT. With 5 bases removed from V and 2 bases from J, the gap between germline ends came to 17 bases. The CDR3 protein is CASSPSPPGFTDTQYF. CDR3 DNA sequence: TGTGCCAGCAGTCCCTCTCCCCCAGGATTCACAGATACGCAGTATTTT.

Here the CDR3 DNA reads TGTGCCAGCTCACCAGGGGCGCTCTCTGGAAACACCATATATTTT. Residues: CASSPGALSGNTIYF. The chain recombines TRBV18 with TRBJ1-3, with D possibly TRBD1 on 5 matching bases. The V gene lost 2 bases and the J gene lost 0 bases, with 8 bases spanning the gap. CDR1 and CDR2 from the germline V gene are KGHSH and LQKENI. This CDR3 contains 15 residues.

The J gene is TRBJ2-5, the V gene TRBV19; TRBD2 matches 8 bases. The CDR3 contains 15 residues. The junction had 6 bases not matched to a gene; V was cut back by 4 bases and J by 2 bases. Germline lookup yields CDR1 LNHDA and CDR2 SQIVND (reference sequence). The CDR3 is CASSKGLAEQETQYF. CDR3 DNA sequence: TGTGCCAGTAGTAAAGGACTAGCAGAACAAGAGACCCAGTACTTC.

By sample fraction, this clone is medium-sized. This chain uses TRBV19 with TRBJ2-1, with unresolved D. Germline V gene data show CDR1 as LNHDA and CDR2 as SQIVND (reference sequence). V was pared by 7 bases and J by 0 bases, with 7 bases between. The CDR3 runs to 13 residues. CDR3 coding DNA: TGTGCCAGTATGGAAAGCTCCTACAATGAGCAGTTCTTC. Encoded protein: CASMESSYNEQFF.

In its sample, this clone was seen once. The J gene is TRBJ2-7, the V gene TRBV6-5, with D perhaps matching TRBD2 (6 bases). This CDR3 is 14 amino acids long. Looked up from germline, CDR1 is MNHEY and CDR2 is SVGAGI. Between the trimmed V and J ends, which lost 6 bases and 2 bases, there was a span of 14 bases. Here the CDR3 DNA reads TGTGCCAGCAGGGGGGGTGGACTAACCTACGAGCAGTACTTC. This codes for CASRGGGLTYEQYF.

This clone was detected once. The rearrangement uses TRBV6-2 or TRBV6-3 and TRBJ2-7, with 7 bases fitting TRBD1. V was clipped by 5 bases and J by 2 bases; unmatched bases: 3. Germline V gives CDR1 MNHEY, CDR2 SVGEGT. This CDR3 comprises 13 residues. The CDR3 reads CASSVQGAYEQYF. The CDR3 DNA reads as TGTGCCAGCAGTGTGCAGGGGGCCTACGAGCAGTACTTC.

For the CDR3, the DNA is TGTGCCAGCAGTTTATCGGCCGGCAACTATGGCTACACCTTC. Translating gives CASSLSAGNYGYTF. V is TRBV27 and J is TRBJ1-2; D remains unclear. The V end lost 0 bases, the J end lost 2 bases, and 7 bases lay between the germline ends. The CDR3 length is 14 residues. Germline V gives CDR1 MNHEY, CDR2 SMNVEV (reference sequence).

This clone was detected once. The chain is built from TRBV5-1 and TRBJ2-3, with 11 bases fitting TRBD2. The germline CDR1 and CDR2 sequences are SGHRS and YFSETQ. V dropped 1 base and J dropped 4; count of bases not matched to a gene: 2. The CDR3 sequence is 15 residues long. CDR3 coding DNA: TGCGCCAGCAGCTTGAGGGGACTAGCGGCAGATACGCAGTATTTT. Its protein product is CASSLRGLAADTQYF.

V and J are TRBV6-4 and TRBJ2-1; 11 bases match TRBD2. Losses at the gene ends were 8 bases for V and 7 bases for J; bases not matched to a gene: 10. Germline values: CDR1 MRHNA, CDR2 SNTAGT. The CDR3 is made up of 15 amino acids. This CDR3 reads CASSTTSGEINEQFF. The CDR3 nucleotides read TGTGCCAGCTCAACGACTAGCGGGGAGATAAATGAGCAGTTCTTC.

The chain couples TRBV12-5 to TRBJ1-5; no firm D call. This CDR3 contains 17 residues. In germline, CDR1 is LGHNT, CDR2 FRNRAP. V lost 1 base, J lost 3 bases, and 16 bases lay in between. DNA for the CDR3: TGTGCTAGTGGTTTGGCCGACACGCGATCCTTCAATCAGCCCCAGCATTTT. Encoded protein: CASGLADTRSFNQPQHF.

The chain carries TRBV5-4 and TRBJ2-3; D not resolved. Trimming pared 0 bases from V and 2 bases from J, leaving 4 bases between. Germline lookup yields CDR1 SGHNT and CDR2 YYREEE (reference sequence). CDR3 length equals 13 residues. The CDR3 sequence: CASSLGATDTQYF. The DNA for the CDR3 is TGTGCCAGCAGCTTGGGTGCCACAGATACGCAGTATTTT.

This clone was counted between two and nine times. The V call is TRBV19, the J call TRBJ1-6; 8 bases line up with TRBD1. The V gene end was trimmed by 5 bases and the J gene end by 5 bases; junction bases not matched to a gene: 8. CDR3 size: 16 residues. Germline CDR1 LNHDA, CDR2 SQIVND (reference sequence). The CDR3 DNA follows: TGTGCCAGTAGTGGGGAGACAGGGGAGGATAATTCACCCCTCCACTTT. This translates into CASSGETGEDNSPLHF.

The chain combines TRBV7-3 with TRBJ2-7; D unclear. The ends were cut back, 5 bases at V and 5 bases at J, with 22 bases in the middle. This CDR3 comprises 16 residues. The V gene's germline CDR1 is SGHTA and CDR2 FQGTGA. DNA of the CDR3: TGTGCCAGCAGCCCAACTGGGCGGCATACCACCCACGAGCAGTACTTC. This translates into CASSPTGRHTTHEQYF.

The rearrangement links TRBV5-1 to TRBJ2-3, with D perhaps given as TRBD1 or TRBD2 (5 bases each). Trimming left V 4 bases short and J 3 bases short, with 18 bases between. CDR1 is SGHRS and CDR2 is YFSETQ in the germline V gene. The CDR3 spans 16 residues. The CDR3, as DNA: TGCGCCAGCAGCCAAGCCAGGGCGGGCGGTACAGATACGCAGTATTTT. Residues: CASSQARAGGTDTQYF.

V is TRBV5-1 and J is TRBJ1-2; the match to TRBD1 covers 7 bases. After removal of 0 bases from V and 5 bases from J, the junction contained 13 bases not matched to a gene. From germline, CDR1 is SGHRS and CDR2 YFSETQ. This CDR3 contains 17 residues. CDR3 DNA sequence: TGCGCCAGCAGCTTGGAGGGGGCGGGCTCTCGGCGGTATGGCTACACCTTC. This gives the protein CASSLEGAGSRRYGYTF. Supplemented by reference TRBV5-1 and TRBJ1-2, the full variable domain reads KAGVTQTPRYLIKTRGQQVTLSCSPISGHRSVSWYQQTPGQGLQFLFEYFSETQRNKGNFPGRFSGRQFSNSRSEMNVSTLELGDSALYLCASSLEGAGSRRYGYTFGSGTRLTVV.

The chain recombines TRBV2 with TRBJ2-5; D uncertain. The V gene lost 4 bases and the J gene lost 0 bases, with 6 bases spanning the gap. The germline V gene encodes CDR1 SNHLY and CDR2 FYNNEI. The CDR3 length is 13 residues. The CDR3 DNA follows: TGTGCCAGCAGTGTCGGTTACCAAGAGACCCAGTACTTC. As protein: CASSVGYQETQYF.